This T cell receptor (beta chain) was documented in a study of T cell repertoires in cytomegalovirus infection. About the study: The study used recently identified HLA-C-restricted and well-studied HLA-B-restricted CMV epitopes. CMV infection together with matching HLA type was indicated by public TCR beta signatures.

TCRdb processed the reads anew with MiXCR; each CDR3 protein has one entry. The table has approximately 910,000 distinct CDR3 sequences, roughly 30% seen once; the top ten hold 11% to 15%. On this clonotype itself: Its specificity is not known.

Study outcomes and limitations: Dominating the ex vivo response were TCR beta clonotypes that were CMV-specific and HLA-C-restricted. Identification of carriers of CMV plus the relevant HLA was performed using cumulative public TCR beta family frequency.

With 0 bases removed from V and 5 bases from J, the gap between germline ends came to 12 bases. In germline, CDR1 is SGHTA, CDR2 FQGNSA. CDR3 size: 15 residues. This sequence originates from a human donor in good health (CMV status not recorded). Some clones in this sample may be carry-over from other donors' samples. The rearrangement joins TRBV7-2 to TRBJ2-3; D uncertain. The sequencing here drew on cultured CD8+ T cells from PBMCs, taken from culture after CMV antigen stimulation. CDR3 bases: TGTGCCAGCAGCTTAGCGTGGGCAGGCTTAGATACGCAGTATTTT. Its translation is CASSLAWAGLDTQYF.